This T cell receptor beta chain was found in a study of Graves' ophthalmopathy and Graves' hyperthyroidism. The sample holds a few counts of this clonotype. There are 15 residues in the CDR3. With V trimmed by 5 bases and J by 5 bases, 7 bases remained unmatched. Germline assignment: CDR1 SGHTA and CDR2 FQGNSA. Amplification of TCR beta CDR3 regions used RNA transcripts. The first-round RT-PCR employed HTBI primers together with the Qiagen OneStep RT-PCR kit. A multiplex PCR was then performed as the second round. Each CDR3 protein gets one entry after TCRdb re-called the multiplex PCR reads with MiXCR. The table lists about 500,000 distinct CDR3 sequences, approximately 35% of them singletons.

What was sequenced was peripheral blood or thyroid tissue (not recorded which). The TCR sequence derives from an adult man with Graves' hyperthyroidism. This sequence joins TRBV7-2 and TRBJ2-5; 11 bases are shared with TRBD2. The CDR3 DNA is TGTGCCAGCAGCAAACTAGCGGGAGTCCCCGAGACCCAGTACTTC. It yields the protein CASSKLAGVPETQYF.